This T cell receptor (beta chain) was sequenced for a study of T-cell memory formation after mild COVID-19. TCRdb reprocessed the 5' RACE reads with MiXCR, giving one entry per CDR3 protein. The sample includes approximately 210,000 distinct CDR3 sequences, around 20% of them seen just once. V was clipped by 6 bases and J by 5 bases, with 13 bases between them. CDR3 length equals 13 residues. Germline-derived CDR1 and CDR2 are MNHEY and SMNVEV (reference sequence). The origin of this receptor is an adult woman who had mild COVID-19 (a few samples of this study predate the infection). Cell type and time point are not known. The V gene is TRBV27, the J gene TRBJ2-5, with D possibly matching TRBD2 (5 bases). Material: PBMCs or a T cell subset sorted from them (not recorded which). CDR3 sequence: CASSRSTGETQYF. The CDR3 DNA reads as TGTGCCAGCAGCCGCTCCACGGGGGAGACCCAGTACTTC.